Following are 25 T cell receptor beta chains from one sample sequenced in a study of blood T cell repertoires in COVID-19. Assay: immunoSEQ multiplex PCR; the TCRdb copy retains only in-frame clones and omits some. The sample includes fewer than 35,000 clones, approximately 90% of them seen just once. The sample was peripheral blood. Receptor source: a woman over 75 with active or convalescent COVID-19.

This chain joins TRBV18 and TRBJ1-6, with unresolved D. CDR3 size: 15 residues. V was shortened by 8 bases and J by 5 bases, with 16 bases between the two germline ends. Germline CDR1 reads KGHSH; CDR2 reads LQKENI. CDR3 residues: CASRQVHWDNSPLHF. CDR3 bases: TGTGCCAGCCGGCAGGTCCATTGGGATAATTCACCCCTCCACTTT.

The count of this clone is one. The V and J genes are TRBV15 and TRBJ2-6; a weak D match, TRBD1 (5 bases). V lost 1 base and J 3 bases, leaving 7 bases between the germline ends. Per the germline V gene, CDR1 is LNHNV and CDR2 is YYDKDF (reference sequence). This CDR3 contains 15 residues. CDR3: CATSRVGVGANVLTF. The CDR3 region has the DNA TGTGCCACCAGCAGAGTAGGGGTTGGGGCCAACGTCCTGACTTTC. The entire variable domain, with the rest obtained from reference TRBV15 and TRBJ2-6, is as follows: DAMVIQNPRYQVTQFGKPVTLSCSQTLNHNVMYWYQQKSSQAPKLLFHYYDKDFNNEADTPDNFQSRRPNTSFCFLDIRSPGLGDTAMYLCATSRVGVGANVLTFGAGSRLTVL.

The chain is built from TRBV4-2 and TRBJ2-1; D is perhaps TRBD2 (5 bases). The CDR3 totals 18 residues. The germline gives CDR1 LGHNA, CDR2 YNFKEQ. Trimming shortened V by 0 bases and J by 6 bases, and 21 bases separated the two germline ends. Here the CDR3 reads CASSQDPNNGVMINEQFF. The CDR3 coding sequence is TGTGCCAGCAGCCAAGACCCTAATAACGGGGTTATGATCAATGAGCAGTTCTTC.

The rearrangement joins TRBV28 to TRBJ2-7, with D possibly TRBD1 on 5 matching bases. Per the germline V gene, CDR1 is MDHEN and CDR2 is SYDVKM. The length of the CDR3 is 14 residues. Trimming removed 6 bases at V and 1 base at J, with 13 bases between. CDR3 amino acids: CASRTQVFSYEQYF. CDR3 DNA: TGTGCCAGCAGGACACAGGTATTTTCCTACGAGCAGTACTTC.

The chain uses TRBV19 and TRBJ1-5; 7 bases are shared with TRBD1. The CDR3 sequence is 14 residues long. With 6 bases clipped from V and 7 bases from J, the junction kept 9 bases outside the gene matches. Per the germline V gene, CDR1 is LNHDA and CDR2 is SQIVND (reference sequence). CDR3: CASRYPQGNQPQHF. Written as DNA, the CDR3 is TGTGCCAGTAGGTATCCACAGGGGAACCAGCCCCAGCATTTT.

The chain links TRBV6-5 to TRBJ1-1; D possibly corresponds to TRBD1 (6 bases). The CDR3 runs to 13 residues. The V end was cut by 8 bases, the J end by 3 bases, with 13 bases between. Per the germline V gene, CDR1 is MNHEY and CDR2 is SVGAGI. CDR3 loop: CASGVQGYTEAFF. DNA of the CDR3: TGTGCCAGCGGCGTACAGGGATACACTGAAGCTTTCTTT.

In nucleotides, the CDR3 is TGCGCCAGCAGTGTTCGGGGCGGGGGGGCTCTCGAGCAGTACTTC. This gives the protein CASSVRGGGALEQYF. The V call is TRBV10-2, the J call TRBJ2-7; 9 bases fit TRBD2. V shed 4 bases, J shed 6 bases, and the junction held 10 bases outside the gene matches. CDR3 size: 15 residues. Germline V gives CDR1 WSHSY, CDR2 SAAADI.

This chain links TRBV9 with TRBJ1-3; no definite D call. The V gene's germline CDR1 is SGDLS and CDR2 YYNGEE. The CDR3 extends over 15 amino acids. Between the trimmed V and J ends, which lost 0 bases and 0 bases, there was a span of 7 bases. The CDR3 sequence: CASSVGQFSGNTIYF. The CDR3 DNA is TGTGCCAGCAGCGTAGGCCAGTTCTCTGGAAACACCATATATTTT.

The rearrangement links TRBV29-1 to TRBJ1-2, with TRBD1 matching over 9 bases. The CDR3 loop spans 13 amino acids. Germline trimming cut 6 bases from V and 4 bases from J; bases unmatched to any gene: 6. The germline V gene encodes CDR1 SQVTM and CDR2 ANQGSEA. This CDR3 is CSVGTGGGYGYTF. The CDR3 DNA sequence: TGCAGCGTAGGTACAGGGGGCGGCTATGGCTACACCTTC.

The chain couples TRBV27 to TRBJ2-7; 9 nucleotides align to TRBD1. Per germline, CDR1 MNHEY and CDR2 SMNVEV (reference sequence). Trimming at V came to 6 bases and at J to 4 bases, leaving 13 bases not matched to a gene. The CDR3 length is 16 residues. CDR3 in DNA: TGTGCCAGCAGGGCGACAGGGGGTGCCCGGTGGTACGAGCAGTACTTC. Its protein is CASRATGGARWYEQYF.

This chain links TRBV5-1 with TRBJ2-7; D gene ambiguous. CDR1 is SGHRS, CDR2 YFSETQ, per germline. V dropped 4 bases and J dropped 5 bases, with 13 bases sitting between them. The CDR3 is made up of 13 amino acids. CDR3 DNA sequence: TGCGCCAGCAGCATCAATCTCCGCGACGAGCAGTACTTC. Translation gives CASSINLRDEQYF. Filled out from reference TRBV5-1 and TRBJ2-7, the complete variable domain reads KAGVTQTPRYLIKTRGQQVTLSCSPISGHRSVSWYQQTPGQGLQFLFEYFSETQRNKGNFPGRFSGRQFSNSRSEMNVSTLELGDSALYLCASSINLRDEQYFGPGTRLTVT.

J is TRBJ2-1 and V is TRBV28; possibly TRBD1 for D (6 bases). Deletions cut 3 bases from V and 7 bases from J, with 19 bases between. Germline-derived CDR1 and CDR2 are MDHEN and SYDVKM. The CDR3 is 16 amino acids. The CDR3 coding sequence is TGTGCCAGCAGTTTCCCCCGCAGGGGTGGTGCTAATGAGCAGTTCTTC. This sequence encodes CASSFPRRGGANEQFF.

V usage is TRBV5-1 and J usage is TRBJ2-1; tentative D call: TRBD2 (6 bases). The germline V and J ends were trimmed by 0 bases and 5 bases, with 12 bases remaining between them. The CDR3 consists of 15 residues. Germline loops: CDR1 SGHRS, CDR2 YFSETQ. CDR3 in amino acids: CASSLVAGFDNEQFF. The DNA of the CDR3 is TGCGCCAGCAGCTTGGTTGCGGGGTTTGACAATGAGCAGTTCTTC.

Here the CDR3 reads CATSSQSGTLYEQYF. The CDR3, as DNA: TGTGCCACCAGTTCACAGTCCGGGACACTGTACGAGCAGTACTTC. The rearrangement joins TRBV24-1 to TRBJ2-7; D possibly corresponds to TRBD1 (6 bases). Germline CDR1 KGHDR, CDR2 SFDVKD. The CDR3 covers 15 residues. V was trimmed by 6 bases and J by 4 bases, leaving 18 bases between them.

This chain connects TRBV15 to TRBJ2-5, with 9 bases fitting TRBD1. The length of the CDR3 is 14 residues. Losses at the gene ends were 4 bases for V and 5 bases for J; bases not matched to a gene: 5. Germline V gene data show CDR1 as LNHNV and CDR2 as YYDKDF (reference sequence). The chain's CDR3 is CATSMGTGWETQYF. Here the CDR3 DNA reads TGTGCCACCAGCATGGGGACAGGGTGGGAGACCCAGTACTTC.

J is TRBJ1-3 and V is TRBV21-1; the table's D gene call, TRBD1, was not cross checked with the DNA. TRBV21-1 is assigned pseudogene status. The CDR3 loop spans 21 amino acids. For the CDR3, the DNA is TGTGCCAGCAGCAAAGATCGCGGGACAGGTCATCCTCAGAGCTCTGGAAACACCATATATTTT. Amino acids: CASSKDRGTGHPQSSGNTIYF.

The chain links TRBV6-5 to TRBJ2-3; TRBD1 agrees at 9 bases. CDR3 size: 14 residues. Per the germline V gene, CDR1 is MNHEY and CDR2 is SVGAGI. J was trimmed by 4 bases and V by 5 bases; bases with no gene match: 4. DNA for the CDR3: TGTGCCAGCAGTCTATGGACAGGGGCAGATACGCAGTATTTT. This sequence encodes CASSLWTGADTQYF.

This chain links TRBV25-1 with TRBJ2-3, with 7 bases aligning to TRBD2. Germline CDR1 reads MGHDK; CDR2 reads SYGVNS. V lost 8 bases to trimming and J lost 5 bases; unmatched junction nucleotides: 7. The CDR3 has 13 amino acids. This CDR3 is CASRGGGRDTQYF. As DNA, the CDR3 is TGTGCCAGCCGCGGGGGAGGCCGAGATACGCAGTATTTT.

The chain combines TRBV29-1 with TRBJ1-1; TRBD1 is a possible D gene (6 bases). CDR1 SQVTM and CDR2 ANQGSEA come from the germline V gene. This CDR3 has 13 amino acids. The V end was cut by 6 bases, the J end by 4 bases, with 15 bases between. CDR3 bases: TGCAGCGTCGGAGGGGGGAGGGGCACTGAAGCTTTCTTT. Protein product: CSVGGGRGTEAFF.

This chain uses TRBV9 with TRBJ2-3; D is tentatively TRBD1 or TRBD2 (6 bases each). Trimming removed 4 bases at V and 3 bases at J, with 18 bases between. Per the germline V gene, CDR1 is SGDLS and CDR2 is YYNGEE. The CDR3 contains 16 residues. DNA for the CDR3: TGTGCCAGCAGCCTAGGGGGGCCGCGCGGGACAGATACGCAGTATTTT. It specifies CASSLGGPRGTDTQYF.

The rearrangement uses TRBV7-9 and TRBJ2-3; perhaps TRBD2 as D (5 bases). Germline V gene lookup returns CDR1 SEHNR and CDR2 FQNEAQ (reference sequence). This CDR3 has 14 residues. With 1 base removed from V and 2 bases from J, the gap between germline ends came to 7 bases. The CDR3 loop is CASSLGGLTDTQYF. The CDR3 region has the DNA TGTGCCAGCAGCTTAGGAGGACTCACAGATACGCAGTATTTT.

The CDR3 nucleotides are TGTGCCAGCAGCTTGGGAGGGAATCGTGAAAAACTGTTTTTT. Translation gives CASSLGGNREKLFF. The rearrangement links TRBV5-6 to TRBJ1-4; D not certain. Deletions cut 0 bases from V and 7 bases from J, with 10 bases between. This CDR3 spans 14 amino acids. Germline-derived CDR1 and CDR2 are SGHDT and YYEEEE.

The chain links TRBV6-5 to TRBJ1-6, with D maybe TRBD1 (5 bases). Trimming took 8 bases from V and 4 from J, leaving 12 bases between them. The germline V gene encodes CDR1 MNHEY and CDR2 SVGAGI. The CDR3 length is 14 residues. Here the CDR3 reads CASVGEVYNSPLHF. CDR3 nucleotides: TGTGCCAGCGTAGGGGAAGTTTATAATTCACCCCTCCACTTT.

The genes are TRBV6-5 and TRBJ2-2, with 9 nucleotides matching TRBD2. The CDR3 extends over 14 amino acids. From germline, CDR1 is MNHEY and CDR2 SVGAGI. V dropped 4 bases and J dropped 7; count of bases not matched to a gene: 4. CDR3 sequence reads: CASSSLAGDGELFF. CDR3 DNA: TGTGCCAGCAGTTCCTTAGCGGGGGACGGGGAGCTGTTTTTT.

In its sample, this clone was seen once. J is TRBJ2-3 and V is TRBV19, with 12 bases aligning to TRBD1. Germline loops: CDR1 LNHDA, CDR2 SQIVND (reference sequence). This CDR3 region has 13 residues. The ends lost 8 bases at V and 8 bases at J; junction bases unmatched: 5. This CDR3 reads CASGDRGQGTQYF. The DNA of the CDR3 is TGTGCCAGTGGGGACAGGGGGCAGGGTACGCAGTATTTT. Variable domain in full (rest from reference TRBV19 and TRBJ2-3): DGGITQSPKYLFRKEGQNVTLSCEQNLNHDAMYWYRQDPGQGLRLIYYSQIVNDFQKGDIAEGYSVSREKKESFPLTVTSAQKNPTAFYLCASGDRGQGTQYFGPGTRLTVL.